Listed here are 23 T cell receptor beta chains from one sample, sequenced in a study of T cells after yellow fever vaccination. TCRdb analysed the 5' RACE reads with MiXCR anew, one entry per CDR3 protein. The repertoire consists of some 100,000 distinct CDR3 sequences, with 7.5% to 10% occurring once and the leading ten covering approximately 16%. The material sequenced was CD8+ T cells not binding an NS4B(214-222) dextramer, sorted from PBMCs, taken around 15 days after the first yellow fever vaccination. The receptors stem from a man aged 18 to 29 who received the YFV17D yellow fever vaccine.

In this sample, this clonotype turned up a few times. The genes are TRBV4-1 and TRBJ2-3, with unresolved D. With 4 bases removed from V and 8 bases from J, the gap between germline ends came to 13 bases. CDR1 MGHRA and CDR2 YSYEKL come from the germline V gene. The CDR3 has 13 amino acids. CDR3 amino acids: CASSPPSAGTQYF. The CDR3, as DNA: TGCGCCAGCAGCCCTCCCTCAGCTGGTACGCAGTATTTT.

This chain joins TRBV5-1 and TRBJ1-4, with 7 bases matching TRBD1. The V gene end was trimmed by 4 bases and the J gene end by 8 bases; junction bases not matched to a gene: 2. The CDR3 consists of 12 residues. The germline CDR1 and CDR2 sequences are SGHRS and YFSETQ. CDR3 residues: CASSQTGEKLFF. DNA of the CDR3: TGCGCCAGCAGCCAGACAGGGGAAAAACTGTTTTTT.

This clonotype has a count of ten or more. The chain is built from TRBV7-8 and TRBJ2-5, with 8 bases lining up with TRBD2. V was pared by 3 bases and J by 3 bases, with 27 bases of the junction left unmatched. Germline assignment: CDR1 SGHVS and CDR2 FQNEAQ. CDR3 length: 22 amino acids. CDR3 coding DNA: TGTGCCAGCAGCTTCGGAGGGAGGTTAGCCAACTTGCGGGGGGCTCAGAAAGAGACCCAGTACTTC. Encoded protein: CASSFGGRLANLRGAQKETQYF.

The chain employs TRBV7-9 and TRBJ2-7, with 12 nucleotides matching TRBD2. The CDR3 has 15 residues. CDR1 SEHNR and CDR2 FQNEAQ come from the germline V gene (reference sequence). The ends lost 6 bases at V and 1 base at J; junction bases unmatched: 4. The CDR3 spells CASSSTSGGSYEQYF. In DNA, the CDR3 is TGTGCCAGCAGTTCAACTAGCGGGGGGTCCTACGAGCAGTACTTC.

This clonotype was seen at least ten times. The chain recombines TRBV4-3 with TRBJ2-5, with TRBD2 as a possible D gene (7 bases). Trimming shortened V by 0 bases and J by 5 bases, and 13 bases separated the two germline ends. The CDR3 loop spans 15 amino acids. Germline V gene lookup returns CDR1 LGHNA and CDR2 YSLEER. DNA for the CDR3: TGCGCCAGCAGCCAAGAATGGGGGGGCTCGGAGACCCAGTACTTC. It translates to CASSQEWGGSETQYF.

Many counts were recorded for this clonotype. The CDR3 bases are TGCGCCAGCGGCCGCACAGATACGCAGTATTTT. It is translated as CASGRTDTQYF. The rearrangement joins TRBV4-1 to TRBJ2-3; no clear D. Looked up from germline, CDR1 is MGHRA and CDR2 is YSYEKL. The CDR3 covers 11 residues. Trimming pared 8 bases from V and 1 base from J, leaving 4 bases between.

J is TRBJ2-1 and V is TRBV12-5; TRBD1 is a possible D gene (5 bases). There are 13 residues in the CDR3. Germline-derived CDR1 and CDR2 are LGHNT and FRNRAP. With 2 bases removed from V and 5 bases from J, the gap between germline ends came to 7 bases. The CDR3 region is CASGLSRDNEQFF. Here the CDR3 DNA reads TGTGCTAGTGGTTTGAGCAGGGACAATGAGCAGTTCTTC.

There are a few counts of this clonotype. The chain is built from TRBV20-1 and TRBJ2-5, with 9 nucleotides matching TRBD2. The CDR3 contains 14 residues. J lost 8 bases, V lost 0 bases, and 7 bases had no gene match. Germline V gene data show CDR1 as DFQATT and CDR2 as SNEGSKA (reference sequence). The CDR3 bases are TGCAGTGCTAGAGAGGCGGGGGGGCCAGTAACCCAGTACTTC. The encoded protein is CSAREAGGPVTQYF.

This clonotype was detected only a few times. J is TRBJ1-5 and V is TRBV7-9; D possibly corresponds to TRBD1 (6 bases). The germline V gene encodes CDR1 SEHNR and CDR2 FQNEAQ (reference sequence). This CDR3 is 13 amino acids long. V was clipped by 2 bases and J by 7 bases, with 9 bases between them. The chain's CDR3 is CASSLPGDQPQHF. DNA for the CDR3: TGTGCCAGCAGCTTACCAGGGGACCAGCCCCAGCATTTT. The full variable domain, in which reference TRBV7-9 and TRBJ1-5 provide the parts outside the CDR3, is DTGVSQNPRHKITKRGQNVTFRCDPISEHNRLYWYRQTLGQGPEFLTYFQNEAQLEKSRLLSDRFSAERPKGSFSTLEIQRTEQGDSAMYLCASSLPGDQPQHFGDGTRLSIL.

CDR3 nucleotides: TGTGCCAGCAGCGACATAACCCTAACGGAGAAGTACTTC. This codes for CASSDITLTEKYF. The chain employs TRBV7-9 and TRBJ2-7; D call uncertain. Germline assignment: CDR1 SEHNR and CDR2 FQNEAQ (reference sequence). With 5 bases removed from V and 11 bases from J, the gap between germline ends came to 19 bases. This CDR3 has 13 residues.

This clonotype appeared a few times. V usage is TRBV6-2 or TRBV6-3 and J usage is TRBJ1-6, with 7 bases fitting TRBD1. Germline V CDR1 and CDR2: MNHEY, SVGEGT. This CDR3 is 16 amino acids long. After removal of 5 bases from V and 8 bases from J, the junction contained 12 bases not matched to a gene. The CDR3 nucleotides are TGTGCCAGCAGTAACAGACAGGGCGTGGGGCATTCACCCCTCCACTTT. Amino acid sequence: CASSNRQGVGHSPLHF.

CDR3 residues: CASTTRGETQYF. The CDR3, as DNA: TGTGCCAGCACCACCCGGGGGGAGACCCAGTACTTC. The chain has TRBV12-3 or TRBV12-4 and TRBJ2-5; D perhaps matches TRBD2 (6 bases). The CDR3 is 12 amino acids. V gave up 7 bases and J gave up 5 bases, with 11 bases separating them.

This clonotype was seen a handful of times. The chain couples TRBV29-1 to TRBJ2-3; no firm D call. Germline assignment: CDR1 SQVTM and CDR2 ANQGSEA. V was trimmed by 1 base and J by 5 bases, leaving 10 bases between them. The CDR3 covers 13 residues. CDR3 residues: CSVEAPRGDTQYF. The CDR3 DNA is TGCAGCGTTGAAGCCCCCCGCGGAGATACGCAGTATTTT.

V gene TRBV7-8 combines with J gene TRBJ2-3; TRBD2 is a possible D gene (5 bases). The CDR3 extends over 17 amino acids. Germline CDR1 and CDR2: SGHVS and FQNEAQ. Trimming removed 2 bases at V and 5 bases at J, with 20 bases between. The CDR3, as DNA: TGTGCCAGCAGCTTACGGTTCGGCCGAACTAGGAAAGATACGCAGTATTTT. This codes for CASSLRFGRTRKDTQYF. The variable domain in full, completed from reference TRBV7-8 and TRBJ2-3, reads GAGVSQSPRYKVAKRGQDVALRCDPISGHVSLFWYQQALGQGPEFLTYFQNEAQLDKSGLPSDRFFAERPEGSVSTLKIQRTQQEDSAVYLCASSLRFGRTRKDTQYFGPGTRLTVL.

For this clonotype: An end of the junction does not agree with germline; a read error may underlie this. The chain couples TRBV6-5 to TRBJ2-5; D is tentatively TRBD1 or TRBD2 (5 bases each). CDR1 is MNHEY and CDR2 is SVGAGI in the germline V gene. This CDR3 spans 15 amino acids. CDR3 sequence (DNA): TGTGCCAGCAGTTACTTCTTGGGGGAGAAAGGGACCCACTACTTC. Protein: CASSYFLGEKGTHYF.

In its sample, this clonotype is medium-sized. The chain is built from TRBV2 and TRBJ2-7, with D possibly matching TRBD1 (6 bases). CDR3 length equals 15 residues. With 6 bases removed from V and 1 base from J, the gap between germline ends came to 16 bases. Germline assignment: CDR1 SNHLY and CDR2 FYNNEI. The CDR3 protein is CASSPTGFGSYEQYV. In DNA, the CDR3 is TGTGCCAGCAGCCCCACAGGGTTCGGGTCCTACGAGCAGTACGTC.

This clonotype was found many times. This chain joins TRBV5-4 and TRBJ1-2, with D hard to call. Germline CDR1 is SGHNT and CDR2 is YYREEE (reference sequence). The CDR3 runs 14 residues. Deletions cut 1 base from V and 1 base from J, with 8 bases between. DNA of the CDR3: TGTGCCAGCAGCTTGCTTTACAGTAACTATGGCTACACCTTC. Translation gives CASSLLYSNYGYTF.

The chain links TRBV25-1 to TRBJ1-4, with D hard to call. In germline, CDR1 is MGHDK, CDR2 SYGVNS. The length of the CDR3 is 13 residues. The V end lost 0 bases, the J end lost 6 bases, and 5 bases lay between the germline ends. CDR3 sequence: CASSEYQYEKLFF. The CDR3 DNA follows: TGTGCCAGCAGTGAATATCAGTATGAAAAACTGTTTTTT.

Only a few counts were recorded for this clonotype. The rearrangement uses TRBV5-6 and TRBJ1-5; maybe TRBD1 (6 bases). CDR1 and CDR2 (germline): SGHDT, YYEEEE. The CDR3 runs to 14 residues. Trimming removed 4 bases at V and 6 bases at J, with 14 bases between. The DNA of the CDR3 is TGTGCCAGCAGCATAGACAGGAGAGGTCAGCCCCAGCATTTT. The encoded protein is CASSIDRRGQPQHF.

The chain combines TRBV11-3 with TRBJ1-1, with D possibly matching TRBD1 (6 bases). Looked up from germline, CDR1 is SGHNT and CDR2 is YENEEA. Trimming removed 4 bases from V and 5 bases from J, with 11 bases in between. This CDR3 has 13 amino acids. DNA for the CDR3: TGTGCCAGCAGCTATTACAGGGAGACTGAAGCTTTCTTT. Its translation: CASSYYRETEAFF. The whole variable domain, remainder taken from reference TRBV11-3 and TRBJ1-1, is EAGVVQSPRYKIIEKKQPVAFWCNPISGHNTLYWYLQNLGQGPELLIRYENEEAVDDSQLPKDRFSAERLKGVDSTLKIQPAELGDSAVYLCASSYYRETEAFFGQGTRLTVV.

This clonotype came up a few times. CDR3 protein: CASGYDSWQGAYEQYF. CDR3 sequence (DNA): TGTGCTAGTGGTTACGATAGTTGGCAGGGGGCCTACGAGCAGTACTTC. V gene TRBV12-5 combines with J gene TRBJ2-7; the match to TRBD1 covers 7 bases. The CDR3 extends over 16 amino acids. Germline V CDR1 and CDR2: LGHNT, FRNRAP. V shed 4 bases and J 2 bases; nucleotides not matched to a gene: 11. The whole variable domain, remainder taken from reference TRBV12-5 and TRBJ2-7, is DARVTQTPRHKVTEMGQEVTMRCQPILGHNTVFWYRQTMMQGLELLAYFRNRAPLDDSGMPKDRFSAEMPDATLATLKIQPSEPRDSAVYFCASGYDSWQGAYEQYFGPGTRLTVT.

The V call is TRBV7-9, the J call TRBJ2-2, with 7 bases that match TRBD1. V lost 0 bases, J lost 1 base, and 2 bases stayed unmatched. Germline V gene lookup returns CDR1 SEHNR and CDR2 FQNEAQ (reference sequence). The CDR3 is made up of 16 amino acids. The CDR3 nucleotides read TGTGCCAGCAGCTTAGCGAGGGACAGGAACACCGGGGAGCTGTTTTTT. This translates into CASSLARDRNTGELFF.

The rearrangement links TRBV15 to TRBJ2-3, with 13 positions matching TRBD2. With V trimmed by 5 bases and J by 4 bases, 6 bases remained unmatched. The germline CDR1 and CDR2 sequences are LNHNV and YYDKDF (reference sequence). The CDR3 has 16 residues. CDR3 loop: CATSSRLAGGPDTQYF. The CDR3 DNA reads as TGTGCCACCAGCTCAAGACTAGCGGGGGGCCCAGATACGCAGTATTTT.